These 23 T cell receptor beta chains came from one sample sequenced in a study of T cells after yellow fever vaccination. MiXCR, applied by TCRdb to the 5' RACE reads, yields one record per CDR3 protein. The data hold 250,000 to 350,000 distinct CDR3 sequences, with roughly 7% observed a single time. Source: PBMCs, taken roughly 45 days after the first yellow fever vaccination. The source of these receptors is a man between 18 and 35 years old who received the YFV17D yellow fever vaccine.

This clonotype was observed a handful of times. The chain couples TRBV9 to TRBJ2-3; D gene unclear. This CDR3 contains 13 residues. The germline V gene has CDR1 SGDLS and CDR2 YYNGEE. Trimming removed 6 bases at V and 4 bases at J, with 12 bases between. Written as DNA, the CDR3 is TGTGCCAGCACCCCTCCCCGTTCAGATACGCAGTATTTT. Its translation: CASTPPRSDTQYF.

The rearrangement joins TRBV7-9 to TRBJ1-5; 7 positions agree with TRBD1. The CDR3 extends over 16 amino acids. Germline V gene lookup returns CDR1 SEHNR and CDR2 FQNEAQ (reference sequence). The V gene end was trimmed by 5 bases and the J gene end by 0 bases; junction bases not matched to a gene: 7. CDR3: CASSPPGTASNQPQHF. CDR3 sequence (DNA): TGTGCCAGCAGCCCCCCAGGGACAGCTAGCAATCAGCCCCAGCATTTT. The full variable domain, completed using reference TRBV7-9 and TRBJ1-5, is DTGVSQNPRHKITKRGQNVTFRCDPISEHNRLYWYRQTLGQGPEFLTYFQNEAQLEKSRLLSDRFSAERPKGSFSTLEIQRTEQGDSAMYLCASSPPGTASNQPQHFGDGTRLSIL.

This chain connects TRBV4-2 to TRBJ2-3; D perhaps matches TRBD2 (7 bases). This CDR3 has 17 residues. Germline V gene data show CDR1 as LGHNA and CDR2 as YNFKEQ. V lost 0 bases to trimming and J lost 4 bases, with 17 bases between them. Written as DNA, the CDR3 is TGTGCCAGCAGCCAAGATTTCGGCGGGGGCCTACCAGATACGCAGTATTTT. It yields the protein CASSQDFGGGLPDTQYF.

J is TRBJ2-1 and V is TRBV11-2, with a weak D call TRBD1 (6 bases). This CDR3 has 16 amino acids. Germline CDR1 SGHAT, CDR2 FQNNGV. V was trimmed by 5 bases and J by 2 bases, leaving 16 bases between them. DNA of the CDR3: TGTGCCAGCAGCCCAGGGACAAACCTACCCTACAATGAGCAGTTCTTC. It is translated as CASSPGTNLPYNEQFF.

This clonotype was detected many times. V is TRBV4-2 and J is TRBJ2-7; no clear D. Germline V gene lookup returns CDR1 LGHNA and CDR2 YNFKEQ. Trimming left V 0 bases short and J 1 base short, with 16 bases between. This CDR3 comprises 17 residues. The CDR3 spells CASSQEYAPSLSYEQYF. The CDR3, as DNA: TGTGCCAGCAGCCAAGAATACGCACCCTCTCTTTCCTACGAGCAGTACTTC.

V and J are TRBV10-3 and TRBJ2-7; tentative D call: TRBD1 (6 bases). Per the germline V gene, CDR1 is ENHRY and CDR2 is SYGVKD. The CDR3 runs to 14 residues. V lost 0 bases to trimming and J lost 2 bases, with 8 bases between them. The CDR3 nucleotides are TGTGCCATCAGTGAGTCGCGGACAGCCTACGAGCAGTACGTC. Encoded protein: CAISESRTAYEQYV.

The V and J genes are TRBV6-5 and TRBJ1-2, with D unresolved. V shed 7 bases and J shed 1 base, with 19 bases lying between them. Germline V CDR1 and CDR2: MNHEY, SVGAGI. The CDR3 has 16 residues. The CDR3 bases are TGTGCCAGCACCCCAAGGCGGGCTCCCTATAACTATGGCTACACCTTC. Protein sequence: CASTPRRAPYNYGYTF.

In this sample, this clonotype turned up a few times. This clone may be a read error of a much larger clone one base away. V and J are TRBV7-2 and TRBJ2-3; D unresolved. CDR3 length: 13 amino acids. V gave up 3 bases and J gave up 1 base, with 5 bases separating them. The germline gives CDR1 SGHTA, CDR2 FQGNSA. CDR3 loop: CASSFQGTDTQYF. The CDR3 DNA reads as TGTGCCAGCAGCTTCCAGGGCACAGATACGCAGTATTTT. The full variable domain, rest sourced from reference TRBV7-2 and TRBJ2-3, is GAGVSQSPSNKVTEKGKDVELRCDPISGHTALYWYRQSLGQGLEFLIYFQGNSAPDKSGLPSDRFSAERTGGSVSTLTIQRTQQEDSAVYLCASSFQGTDTQYFGPGTRLTVL.

This clonotype was seen at least ten times. The V and J genes are TRBV7-2 and TRBJ2-7; TRBD2 matches 12 bases. Germline trimming cut 4 bases from V and 1 base from J; bases unmatched to any gene: 5. The CDR3 length is 16 residues. Germline values: CDR1 SGHTA, CDR2 FQGNSA. The CDR3 coding sequence is TGTGCCAGCAGCTCGCCGACTAGCGGGGGATCCTACGAGCAGTACTTC. Translated: CASSSPTSGGSYEQYF.

This clonotype was detected a few times. J is TRBJ1-1 and V is TRBV25-1, with unresolved D. V dropped 6 bases and J dropped 9 bases, with 8 bases sitting between them. From germline, CDR1 is MGHDK and CDR2 SYGVNS. The CDR3 length is 10 residues. DNA for the CDR3: TGTGCCAGCAGAAGGAGGAAAGCTTTCTTT. Encoded protein: CASRRRKAFF.

The chain links TRBV10-3 to TRBJ1-6; 9 bases fit TRBD1. The ends lost 4 bases at V and 6 bases at J; junction bases unmatched: 7. CDR3 size: 16 residues. Germline V gene data show CDR1 as ENHRY and CDR2 as SYGVKD. CDR3 DNA sequence: TGTGCCATCAGTGGCCTACAGGGGGCGCGTAATTCACCCCTCCACTTT. Translated: CAISGLQGARNSPLHF.

The V call is TRBV21-1, the J call TRBJ2-3; TRBD1 is the table's D call, not checked against the DNA. TRBV21-1 is a documented pseudogene. The CDR3 is 15 residues long. In DNA form, the CDR3 reads TGTGCCAGCAGCAAAGCGGACAGAAACACAGATACGCAGTATTTT. Translation gives CASSKADRNTDTQYF.

This clonotype was observed a few times. The rearrangement links TRBV18 to TRBJ1-1, with D maybe TRBD1 (5 bases). The CDR3 totals 16 residues. Germline CDR1 reads KGHSH; CDR2 reads LQKENI. Deletions cut 2 bases from V and 1 base from J, with 14 bases between. In DNA, the CDR3 is TGTGCCAGCTCACCAACCGGGGCAACGCAGAACACTGAAGCTTTCTTT. This codes for CASSPTGATQNTEAFF.

This clonotype was observed at least ten times. The chain has TRBV30 and TRBJ2-5; D remains ambiguous. This CDR3 contains 11 residues. Germline V gene sequence: CDR1 GTSNPN, CDR2 SVGIG (reference sequence). Trimming took off 4 bases at V and 2 bases at J, with 5 bases between the two ends. The CDR3 here is CAWTRQETQYF. CDR3 coding DNA: TGTGCCTGGACTAGACAAGAGACCCAGTACTTC.

This chain links TRBV7-2 with TRBJ1-2; no firm D call. V shed 5 bases and J shed 2 bases, with 12 bases lying between them. The CDR3 is 14 residues long. CDR1 SGHTA and CDR2 FQGNSA come from the germline V gene. CDR3 in amino acids: CASSPAPGNYGYTF. CDR3 DNA: TGTGCCAGCAGCCCAGCCCCCGGGAACTATGGCTACACCTTC.

This chain links TRBV10-3 with TRBJ2-3, with no clear D. This CDR3 contains 14 residues. CDR1 and CDR2 (germline): ENHRY, SYGVKD. V was pared by 0 bases and J by 1 base, with 5 bases between. The CDR3 sequence: CAISESVGTDTQYF. In DNA, the CDR3 is TGTGCCATCAGTGAGTCGGTGGGCACAGATACGCAGTATTTT.

This clonotype was counted only a few times. J is TRBJ2-7 and V is TRBV15; 8 bases are shared with TRBD1. Germline V gene lookup returns CDR1 LNHNV and CDR2 YYDKDF (reference sequence). V shed 0 bases and J 4 bases; nucleotides not matched to a gene: 11. The CDR3 is 17 amino acids. This CDR3 is CATSRDVWRDRLYEQYF. DNA of the CDR3: TGTGCCACCAGCAGAGATGTCTGGCGGGACAGGTTATACGAGCAGTACTTC.

This clonotype was counted between two and nine times. This chain links TRBV7-6 with TRBJ2-5; D perhaps matches TRBD2 (5 bases). V was cut by 0 bases and J by 4 bases, with 12 bases left in between. The CDR3 extends over 15 amino acids. Germline V lookup: CDR1 SGHVS, CDR2 FNYEAQ. The CDR3 coding sequence is TGTGCCAGCAGCTTAGCGCCCAGACGGGGAGAGACCCAGTACTTC. Its protein product is CASSLAPRRGETQYF.

The sample holds a few counts of this clonotype. The CDR3 loop reads CASRPDRGRWTEAFF. The CDR3 DNA reads TGTGCCAGCAGACCAGACAGGGGGCGATGGACTGAAGCTTTCTTT. The genes are TRBV6-1 and TRBJ1-1; TRBD1 aligns across 10 bases. With 6 bases clipped from V and 5 bases from J, the junction kept 9 bases outside the gene matches. This CDR3 has 15 residues. Germline values: CDR1 MNHNS, CDR2 SASEGT.

This clonotype showed up many times. The rearrangement uses TRBV24-1 and TRBJ2-7; no clear D gene. This CDR3 spans 15 amino acids. CDR1 and CDR2 (germline): KGHDR, SFDVKD. Trimming shortened V by 0 bases and J by 2 bases, and 10 bases separated the two germline ends. The CDR3: CATSDLQVQPYEQYV. In nucleotides, the CDR3 is TGTGCCACCAGTGATTTGCAAGTTCAGCCCTACGAGCAGTACGTC.

This clonotype was picked up a small number of times. CDR3 protein: CASSVIGGGPVYF. The CDR3 region has the DNA TGTGCCAGCAGCGTGATAGGAGGGGGCCCGGTGTATTTT. The V and J genes are TRBV5-5 and TRBJ2-3, with D perhaps TRBD1 (7 bases). Germline CDR1 is SGHKS and CDR2 is YYEKEE (reference sequence). The CDR3 length is 13 residues. V lost 4 bases and J 14 bases, leaving 20 bases between the germline ends.

This clonotype was detected a few times. J is TRBJ1-1 and V is TRBV7-9; 7 positions agree with TRBD1. This CDR3 has 16 residues. Germline V gene lookup returns CDR1 SEHNR and CDR2 FQNEAQ (reference sequence). V trimming: 6 bases; J trimming: 1 base; junction bases outside the gene matches: 11. DNA for the CDR3: TGTGCCAGCAGATCGATCCAGGGGGAGGGGAACACTGAAGCTTTCTTT. This translates into CASRSIQGEGNTEAFF.

This clonotype was seen a few times. The rearrangement joins TRBV6-5 to TRBJ1-6; perhaps TRBD1 as D (6 bases). Trimming took off 6 bases at V and 6 bases at J, with 15 bases between the two ends. Per germline, CDR1 MNHEY and CDR2 SVGAGI. The CDR3 is made up of 15 amino acids. The CDR3 sequence: CASSRLQGTNSPLHF. In DNA form, the CDR3 reads TGTGCCAGCAGCCGCCTACAGGGAACTAATTCACCCCTCCACTTT.